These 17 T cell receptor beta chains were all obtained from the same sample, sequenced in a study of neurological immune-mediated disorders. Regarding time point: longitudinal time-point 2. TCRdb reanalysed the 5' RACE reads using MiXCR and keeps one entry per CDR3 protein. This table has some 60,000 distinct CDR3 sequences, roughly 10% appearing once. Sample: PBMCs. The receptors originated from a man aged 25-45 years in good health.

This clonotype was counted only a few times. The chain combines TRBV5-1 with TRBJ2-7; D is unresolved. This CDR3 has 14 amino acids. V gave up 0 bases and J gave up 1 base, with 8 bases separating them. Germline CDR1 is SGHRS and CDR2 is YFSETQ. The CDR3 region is CASSLAVSSYEQYF. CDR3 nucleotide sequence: TGCGCCAGCAGCTTGGCCGTGTCGTCCTACGAGCAGTACTTC. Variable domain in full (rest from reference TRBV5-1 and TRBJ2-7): KAGVTQTPRYLIKTRGQQVTLSCSPISGHRSVSWYQQTPGQGLQFLFEYFSETQRNKGNFPGRFSGRQFSNSRSEMNVSTLELGDSALYLCASSLAVSSYEQYFGPGTRLTVT.

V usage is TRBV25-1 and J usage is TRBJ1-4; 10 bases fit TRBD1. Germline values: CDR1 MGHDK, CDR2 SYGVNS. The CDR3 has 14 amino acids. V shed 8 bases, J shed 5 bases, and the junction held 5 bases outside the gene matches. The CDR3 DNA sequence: TGTGCCAGCGGGGGGACAGGGGTAAATGAAAAACTGTTTTTT. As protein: CASGGTGVNEKLFF.

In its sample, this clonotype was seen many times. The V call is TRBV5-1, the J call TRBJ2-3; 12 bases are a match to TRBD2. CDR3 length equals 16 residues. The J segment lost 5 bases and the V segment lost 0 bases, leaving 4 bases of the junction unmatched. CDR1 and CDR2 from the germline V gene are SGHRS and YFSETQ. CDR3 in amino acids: CASSLGLAGAVDTQYF. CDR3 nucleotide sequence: TGCGCCAGCAGCTTGGGACTAGCGGGAGCGGTAGATACGCAGTATTTT.

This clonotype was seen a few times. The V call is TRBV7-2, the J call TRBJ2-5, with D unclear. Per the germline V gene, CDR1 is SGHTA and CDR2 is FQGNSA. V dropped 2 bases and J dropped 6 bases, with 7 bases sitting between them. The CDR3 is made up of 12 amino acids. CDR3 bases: TGTGCCAGCAGCTTAAACAGACAGACCCAGTACTTC. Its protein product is CASSLNRQTQYF.

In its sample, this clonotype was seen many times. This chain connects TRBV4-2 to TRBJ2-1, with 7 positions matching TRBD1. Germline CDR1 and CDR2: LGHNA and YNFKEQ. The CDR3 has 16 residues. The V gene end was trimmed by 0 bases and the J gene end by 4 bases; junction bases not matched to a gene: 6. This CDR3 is CASSQDQGGNYNEQFF. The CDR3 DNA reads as TGTGCCAGCAGCCAAGATCAAGGGGGCAATTACAATGAGCAGTTCTTC.

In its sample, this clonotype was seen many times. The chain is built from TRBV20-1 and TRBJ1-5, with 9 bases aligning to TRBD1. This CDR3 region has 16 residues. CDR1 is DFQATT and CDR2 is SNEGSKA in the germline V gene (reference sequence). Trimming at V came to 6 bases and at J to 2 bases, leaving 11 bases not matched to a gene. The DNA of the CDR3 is TGCAGTGCCCGAGATACAGGGGGCTTCGGCAATCAGCCCCAGCATTTT. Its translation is CSARDTGGFGNQPQHF.

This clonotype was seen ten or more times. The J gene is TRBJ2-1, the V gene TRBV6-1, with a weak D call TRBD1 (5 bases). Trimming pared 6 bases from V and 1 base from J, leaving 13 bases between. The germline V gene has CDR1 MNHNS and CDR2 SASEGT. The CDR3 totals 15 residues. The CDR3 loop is CASSYERGSYNEQFF. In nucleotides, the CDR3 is TGTGCCAGCAGCTATGAAAGGGGATCCTACAATGAGCAGTTCTTC.

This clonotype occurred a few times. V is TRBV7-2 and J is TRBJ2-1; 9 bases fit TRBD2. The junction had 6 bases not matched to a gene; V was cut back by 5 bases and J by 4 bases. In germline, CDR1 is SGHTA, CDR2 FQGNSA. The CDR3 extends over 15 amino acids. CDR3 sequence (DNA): TGTGCCAGCAGCCCAGGACTAGCGAGATACAATGAGCAGTTCTTC. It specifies CASSPGLARYNEQFF.

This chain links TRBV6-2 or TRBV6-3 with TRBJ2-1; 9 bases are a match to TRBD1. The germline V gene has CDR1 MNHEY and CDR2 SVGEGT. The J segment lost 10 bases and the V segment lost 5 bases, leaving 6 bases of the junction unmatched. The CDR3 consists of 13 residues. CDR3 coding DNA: TGTGCCAGCAGTCTGACAGGGGGATTCGAGCAGTTCTTC. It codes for CASSLTGGFEQFF.

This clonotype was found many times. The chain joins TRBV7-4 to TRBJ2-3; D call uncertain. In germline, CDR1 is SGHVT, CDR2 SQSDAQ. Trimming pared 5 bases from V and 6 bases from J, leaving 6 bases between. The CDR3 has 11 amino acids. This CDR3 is CASSRKDTQYF. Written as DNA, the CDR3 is TGTGCCAGCAGCCGAAAGGATACGCAGTATTTT.

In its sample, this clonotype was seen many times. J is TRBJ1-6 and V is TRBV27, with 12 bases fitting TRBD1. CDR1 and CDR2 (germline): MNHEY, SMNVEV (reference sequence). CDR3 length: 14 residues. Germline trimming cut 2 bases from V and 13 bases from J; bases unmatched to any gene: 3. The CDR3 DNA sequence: TGTGCCAGCAGTTTACGGGACAGGGGGCCCCCCCTCCACTTT. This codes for CASSLRDRGPPLHF.

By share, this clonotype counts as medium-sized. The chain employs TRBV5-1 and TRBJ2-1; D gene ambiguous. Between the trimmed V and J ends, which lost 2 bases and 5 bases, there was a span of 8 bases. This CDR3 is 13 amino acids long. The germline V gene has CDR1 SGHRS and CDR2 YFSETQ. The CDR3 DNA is TGCGCCAGCAGCTTTATAGGTGACAATGAGCAGTTCTTC. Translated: CASSFIGDNEQFF. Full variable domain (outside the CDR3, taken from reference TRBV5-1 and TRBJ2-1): KAGVTQTPRYLIKTRGQQVTLSCSPISGHRSVSWYQQTPGQGLQFLFEYFSETQRNKGNFPGRFSGRQFSNSRSEMNVSTLELGDSALYLCASSFIGDNEQFFGPGTRLTVL.

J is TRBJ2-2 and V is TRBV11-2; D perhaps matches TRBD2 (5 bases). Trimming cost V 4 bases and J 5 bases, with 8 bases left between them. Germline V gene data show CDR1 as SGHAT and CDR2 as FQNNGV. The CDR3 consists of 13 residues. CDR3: CASSSRRTGELFF. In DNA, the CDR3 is TGTGCCAGCAGCTCCAGGAGGACCGGGGAGCTGTTTTTT.

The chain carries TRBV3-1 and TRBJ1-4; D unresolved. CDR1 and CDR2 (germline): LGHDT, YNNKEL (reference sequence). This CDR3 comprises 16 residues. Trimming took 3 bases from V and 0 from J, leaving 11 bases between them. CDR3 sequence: CASSQDLVATNEKLFF. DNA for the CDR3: TGTGCCAGCAGCCAGGATCTTGTTGCAACTAATGAAAAACTGTTTTTT.

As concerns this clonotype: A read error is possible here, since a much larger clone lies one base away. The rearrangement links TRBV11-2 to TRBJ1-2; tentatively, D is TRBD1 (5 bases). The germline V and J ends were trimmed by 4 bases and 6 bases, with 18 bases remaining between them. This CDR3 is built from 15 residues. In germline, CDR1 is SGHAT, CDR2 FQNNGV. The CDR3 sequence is CASSCGSGTADGYTF. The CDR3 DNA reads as TGTGCCAGCAGCTGTGGGTCGGGGACGGCGGATGGCTACACCTTC.

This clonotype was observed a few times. The CDR3 spells CASSLSAIGSEAYEQYF. CDR3 sequence (DNA): TGTGCCAGCAGCTTATCAGCCATCGGGAGTGAGGCTTACGAGCAGTACTTC. This chain joins TRBV7-2 and TRBJ2-7, with a tentative D call TRBD2 (6 bases). The V end was cut by 2 bases, the J end by 4 bases, with 21 bases between. The CDR3 is 17 residues long. CDR1 and CDR2 (germline): SGHTA, FQGNSA.

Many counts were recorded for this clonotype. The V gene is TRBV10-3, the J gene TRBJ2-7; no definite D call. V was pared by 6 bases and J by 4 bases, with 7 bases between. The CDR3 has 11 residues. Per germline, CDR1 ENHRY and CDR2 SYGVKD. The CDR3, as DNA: TGTGCCATCAGGGAAAGGTACGAGCAGTACTTC. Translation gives CAIRERYEQYF.